Listed below are T cell receptor beta chains from one sample, sequenced in a study of CD8 T cells in ankylosing spondylitis. One entry per CDR3 protein results from TCRdb running MiXCR on the 5' RACE reads. The data hold approximately 250,000 distinct CDR3 sequences, with approximately 10% observed a single time. Sequenced input: blood, either unsorted or a sorted T cell fraction (not recorded which). Every receptor here comes from a male donor with ankylosing spondylitis or in good health (not recorded which). Each CDR3 is given with its conserved first and last residue. The D gene is left open where the match is weak. Some rows mark clone size as missing; the rest say once, few, many or name a class of expanded clone.

TRBJ1-4 many TRBD1 14 TRBV9 CASSRQGSNEKLFF TGTGCCAGCAGCCGACAGGGGAGCAATGAAAAACTGTTTTTT
TRBJ1-1 many - 15 TRBV7-9 CASSLGWDTPVEAFF TGTGCCAGCAGCTTAGGGTGGGACACCCCGGTAGAAGCTTTCTTT
TRBJ2-1 many TRBD1 15 TRBV5-1 CASSSDRVSYNEQFF TGCGCCAGCAGCTCCGACAGGGTATCCTACAATGAGCAGTTCTTC
TRBJ2-1 many TRBD1 16 TRBV7-2 CASSPEGGSGYNEQFF TGTGCCAGCAGCCCGGAAGGGGGCTCTGGGTACAATGAGCAGTTCTTC
TRBJ2-3 - TRBD2 17 TRBV12-3/TRBV12-4 CASSPGIGGGAGDTQYF TGTGCCAGCAGTCCCGGGATTGGCGGGGGGGCAGGAGATACGCAGTATTTT
TRBJ2-7 - - 13 TRBV18 CASSPMGGYEQYF TGTGCCAGCTCACCCATGGGGGGTTACGAGCAGTACTTC
TRBJ1-1 - - 14 TRBV7-2 CASSSVVKGTEAFF TGTGCCAGCAGCTCCGTAGTCAAGGGAACTGAAGCTTTCTTT
TRBJ2-1 many TRBD2 16 TRBV20-1 CSARLADINAYNEQFF TGCAGTGCTAGACTAGCGGATATTAACGCCTACAATGAGCAGTTCTTC
TRBJ2-7 many - 13 TRBV7-2 CASSPENTYEQYF TGTGCCAGCAGCCCTGAGAATACCTACGAGCAGTACTTC
TRBJ2-5 many TRBD2 13 TRBV10-2 CASSPGGGETQYF TGCGCCAGCAGCCCGGGAGGCGGGGAGACCCAGTACTTC
TRBJ2-3 many - 17 TRBV5-1 CASSGQASGGGTDTQYF TGCGCCAGCAGCGGACAAGCTTCCGGCGGGGGCACAGATACGCAGTATTTT
TRBJ2-1 many TRBD2 14 TRBV20-1 CSARTASGSTEQFF TGCAGTGCTAGAACGGCTAGCGGGAGTACTGAGCAGTTCTTC
TRBJ2-2 many - 13 TRBV6-6 CASSYRGTGELFF TGTGCCAGCAGTTACCGGGGCACCGGGGAGCTGTTTTTT
TRBJ2-7 many TRBD2 14 TRBV12-3/TRBV12-4 CASRPSGGSYEQYF TGTGCCAGCAGGCCTAGCGGGGGCTCCTACGAGCAGTACTTC
TRBJ2-3 many - 12 TRBV12-3/TRBV12-4 CASRPSGDTQYF TGTGCCAGCAGACCATCGGGGGATACGCAGTATTTT
TRBJ2-3 many - 13 TRBV10-3 CAISVQASDTQYF TGTGCCATCTCGGTGCAGGCCTCGGATACGCAGTATTTT
TRBJ1-2 many - 15 TRBV27 CASSLSKGLNYGYTF TGTGCCAGCAGTTTATCCAAAGGGCTTAACTATGGCTACACCTTC